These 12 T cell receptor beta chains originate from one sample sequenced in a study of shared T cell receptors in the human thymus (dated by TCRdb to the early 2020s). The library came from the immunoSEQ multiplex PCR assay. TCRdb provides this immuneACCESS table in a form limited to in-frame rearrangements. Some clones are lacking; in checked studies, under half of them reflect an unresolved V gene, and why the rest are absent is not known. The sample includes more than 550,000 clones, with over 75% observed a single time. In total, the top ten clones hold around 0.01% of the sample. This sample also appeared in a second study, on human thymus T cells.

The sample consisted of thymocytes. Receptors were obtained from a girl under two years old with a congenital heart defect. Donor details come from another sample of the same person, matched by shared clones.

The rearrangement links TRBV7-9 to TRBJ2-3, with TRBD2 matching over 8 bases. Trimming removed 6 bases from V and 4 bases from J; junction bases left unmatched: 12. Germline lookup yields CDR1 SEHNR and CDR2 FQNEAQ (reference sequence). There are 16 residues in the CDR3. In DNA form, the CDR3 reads TGTGCCAGCAGACAACGGGGGGGCAGGAGTGCAGATACGCAGTATTTT. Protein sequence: CASRQRGGRSADTQYF. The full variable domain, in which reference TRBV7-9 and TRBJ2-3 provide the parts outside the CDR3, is DTGVSQNPRHKITKRGQNVTFRCDPISEHNRLYWYRQTLGQGPEFLTYFQNEAQLEKSRLLSDRFSAERPKGSFSTLEIQRTEQGDSAMYLCASRQRGGRSADTQYFGPGTRLTVL.

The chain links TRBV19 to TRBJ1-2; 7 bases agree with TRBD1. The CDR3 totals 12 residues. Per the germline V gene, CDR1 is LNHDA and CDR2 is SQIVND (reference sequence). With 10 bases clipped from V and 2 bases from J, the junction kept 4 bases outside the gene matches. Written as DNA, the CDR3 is TGTGCCACTCTCAGGGGGAACTATGGCTACACCTTC. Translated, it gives CATLRGNYGYTF.

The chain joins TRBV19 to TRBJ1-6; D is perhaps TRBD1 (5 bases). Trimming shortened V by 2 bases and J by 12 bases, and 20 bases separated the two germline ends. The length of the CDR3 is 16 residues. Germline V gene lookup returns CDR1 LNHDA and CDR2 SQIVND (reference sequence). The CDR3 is CASSIIRQGGNLPLHF. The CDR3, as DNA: TGTGCCAGTAGTATAATCCGGCAGGGTGGAAATCTACCCCTCCACTTT.

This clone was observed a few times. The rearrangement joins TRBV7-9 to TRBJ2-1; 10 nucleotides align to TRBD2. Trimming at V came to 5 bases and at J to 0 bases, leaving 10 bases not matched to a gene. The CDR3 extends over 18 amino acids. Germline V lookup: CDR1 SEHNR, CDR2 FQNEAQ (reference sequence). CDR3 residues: CASSTSGTSANSYNEQFF. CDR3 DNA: TGTGCCAGCAGCACATCCGGGACTAGCGCCAACTCCTACAATGAGCAGTTCTTC.

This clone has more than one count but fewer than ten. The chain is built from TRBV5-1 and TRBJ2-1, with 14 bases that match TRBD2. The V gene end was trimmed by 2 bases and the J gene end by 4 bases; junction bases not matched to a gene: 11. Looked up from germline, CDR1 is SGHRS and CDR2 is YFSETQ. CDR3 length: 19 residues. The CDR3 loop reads CASSFRTSGGTNYYNEQFF. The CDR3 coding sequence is TGCGCCAGCAGCTTCCGGACTAGCGGGGGGACTAACTATTACAATGAGCAGTTCTTC.

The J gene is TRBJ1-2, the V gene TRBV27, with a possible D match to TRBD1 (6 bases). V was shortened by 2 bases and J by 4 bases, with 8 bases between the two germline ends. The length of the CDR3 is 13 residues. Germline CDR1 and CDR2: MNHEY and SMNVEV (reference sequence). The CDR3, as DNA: TGTGCCAGCAGTTTAGGACAGACCTATGGCTACACCTTC. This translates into CASSLGQTYGYTF.

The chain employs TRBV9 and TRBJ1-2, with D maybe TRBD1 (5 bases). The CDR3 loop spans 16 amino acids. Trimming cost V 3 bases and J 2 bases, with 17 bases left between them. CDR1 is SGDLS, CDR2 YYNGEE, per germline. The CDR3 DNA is TGTGCCAGCAGCGCCCACCCAACGGGGGGGAACTATGGCTACACCTTC. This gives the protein CASSAHPTGGNYGYTF.

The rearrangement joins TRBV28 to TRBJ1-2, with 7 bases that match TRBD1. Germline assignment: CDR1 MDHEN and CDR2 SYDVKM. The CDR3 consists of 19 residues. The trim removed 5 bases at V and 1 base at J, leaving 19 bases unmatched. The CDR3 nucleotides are TGTGCCAGCAGTCAATTAACCAGACCCGGGACAGTGAATAACTATGGCTACACCTTC. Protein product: CASSQLTRPGTVNNYGYTF.

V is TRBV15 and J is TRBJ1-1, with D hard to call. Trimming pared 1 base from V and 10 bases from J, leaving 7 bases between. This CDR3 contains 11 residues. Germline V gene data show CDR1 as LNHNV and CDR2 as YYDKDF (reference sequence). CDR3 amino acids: CATSRVGRAFF. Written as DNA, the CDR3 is TGTGCCACCAGCAGAGTCGGGAGAGCTTTCTTT.

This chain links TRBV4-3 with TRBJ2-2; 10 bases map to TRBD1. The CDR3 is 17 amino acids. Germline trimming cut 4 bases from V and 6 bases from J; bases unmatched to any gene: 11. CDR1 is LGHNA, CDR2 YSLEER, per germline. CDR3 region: CASSLRSDRGAPGELFF. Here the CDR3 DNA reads TGCGCCAGCAGCCTCCGATCGGACAGGGGGGCCCCCGGGGAGCTGTTTTTT.

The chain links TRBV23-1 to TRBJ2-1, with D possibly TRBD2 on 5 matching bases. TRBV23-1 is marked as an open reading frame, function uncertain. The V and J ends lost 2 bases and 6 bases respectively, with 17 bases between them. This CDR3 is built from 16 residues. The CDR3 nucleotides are TGCGCCAGCAGTCAACTGGGCGCGCGGGTTCCCAATGAGCAGTTCTTC. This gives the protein CASSQLGARVPNEQFF.

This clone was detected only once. The CDR3 loop is CASSFSDRAPGELFF. The DNA of the CDR3 is TGTGCCAGCAGTTTCTCGGACAGGGCCCCCGGGGAGCTGTTTTTT. V and J are TRBV27 and TRBJ2-2, with 8 bases fitting TRBD1. Unmatched junction bases numbered 6, after V lost 3 bases and J lost 6 bases. The CDR3 runs 15 residues. Per the germline V gene, CDR1 is MNHEY and CDR2 is SMNVEV (reference sequence).